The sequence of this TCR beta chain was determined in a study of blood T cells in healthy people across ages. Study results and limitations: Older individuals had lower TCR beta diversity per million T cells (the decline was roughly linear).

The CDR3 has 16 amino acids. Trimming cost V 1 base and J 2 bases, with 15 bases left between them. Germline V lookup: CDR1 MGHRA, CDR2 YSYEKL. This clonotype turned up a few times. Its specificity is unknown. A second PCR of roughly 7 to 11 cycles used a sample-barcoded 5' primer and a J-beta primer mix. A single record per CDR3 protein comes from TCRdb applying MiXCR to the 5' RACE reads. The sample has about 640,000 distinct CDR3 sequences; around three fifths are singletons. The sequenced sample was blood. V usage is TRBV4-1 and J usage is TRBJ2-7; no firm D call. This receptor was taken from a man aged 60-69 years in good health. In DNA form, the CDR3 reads TGCGCCAGCAGCCAAGGTGGGGATGTGAGTCCCTACGAGCAGTACTTC. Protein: CASSQGGDVSPYEQYF.